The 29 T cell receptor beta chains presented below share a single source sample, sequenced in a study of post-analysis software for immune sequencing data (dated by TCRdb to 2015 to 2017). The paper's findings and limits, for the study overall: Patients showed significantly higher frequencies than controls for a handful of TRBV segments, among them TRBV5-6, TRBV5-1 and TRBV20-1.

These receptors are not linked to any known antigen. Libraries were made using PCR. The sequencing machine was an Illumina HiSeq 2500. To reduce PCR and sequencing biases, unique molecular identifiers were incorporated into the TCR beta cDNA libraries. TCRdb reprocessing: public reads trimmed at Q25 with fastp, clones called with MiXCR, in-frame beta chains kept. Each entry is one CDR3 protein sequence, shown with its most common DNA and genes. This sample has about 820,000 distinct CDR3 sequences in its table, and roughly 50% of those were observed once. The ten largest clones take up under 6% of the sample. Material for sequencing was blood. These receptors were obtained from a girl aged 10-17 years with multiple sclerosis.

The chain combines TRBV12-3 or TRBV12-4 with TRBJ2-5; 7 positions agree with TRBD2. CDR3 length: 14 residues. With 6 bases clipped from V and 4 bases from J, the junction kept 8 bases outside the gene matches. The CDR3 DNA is TGTGCCAGCAGCCCTGGACTAGACCGAGAGACCCAGTACTTC. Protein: CASSPGLDRETQYF.

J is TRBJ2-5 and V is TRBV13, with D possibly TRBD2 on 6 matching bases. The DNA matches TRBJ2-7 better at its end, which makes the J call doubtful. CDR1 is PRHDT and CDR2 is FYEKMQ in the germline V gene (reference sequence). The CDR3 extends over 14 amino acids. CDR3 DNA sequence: TGTGCCAGCAGCCTTACCGGGACTCCGCACGAGCAGTACTTC. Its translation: CASSLTGTPHEQYF.

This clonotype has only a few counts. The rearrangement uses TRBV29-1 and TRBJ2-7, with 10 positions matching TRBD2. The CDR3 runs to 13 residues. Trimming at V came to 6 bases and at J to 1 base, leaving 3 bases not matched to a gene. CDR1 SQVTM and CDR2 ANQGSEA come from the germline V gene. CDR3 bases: TGCAGCGTGTTAGCGGGGGGTTCCTACGAGCAGTACTTC. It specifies CSVLAGGSYEQYF.

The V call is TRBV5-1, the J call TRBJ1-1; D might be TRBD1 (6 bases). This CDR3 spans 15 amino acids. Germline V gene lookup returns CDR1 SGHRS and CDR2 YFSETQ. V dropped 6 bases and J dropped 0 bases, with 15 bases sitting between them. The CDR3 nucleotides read TGCGCCAGCACCTCCAGGGGTGGAATGAACACTGAAGCTTTCTTT. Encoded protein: CASTSRGGMNTEAFF.

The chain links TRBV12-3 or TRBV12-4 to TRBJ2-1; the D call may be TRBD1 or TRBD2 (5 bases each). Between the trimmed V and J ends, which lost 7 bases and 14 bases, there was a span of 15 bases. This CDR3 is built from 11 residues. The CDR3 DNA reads TGTGCCAGCACCTGGGGCCGGGGCAAGTTCTTC. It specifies CASTWGRGKFF.

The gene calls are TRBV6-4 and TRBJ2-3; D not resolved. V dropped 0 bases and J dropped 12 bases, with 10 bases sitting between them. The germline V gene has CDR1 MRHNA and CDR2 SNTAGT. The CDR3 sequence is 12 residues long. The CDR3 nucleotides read TGTGCCAGCAGTGACTCGGTAGCCCGTCAGTATTTT. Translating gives CASSDSVARQYF.

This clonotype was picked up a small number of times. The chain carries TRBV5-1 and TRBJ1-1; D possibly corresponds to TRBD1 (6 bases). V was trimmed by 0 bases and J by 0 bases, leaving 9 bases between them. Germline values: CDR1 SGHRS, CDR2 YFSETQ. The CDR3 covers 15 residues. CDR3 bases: TGCGCCAGCAGCTTGGGACAGGCCTTGAACACTGAAGCTTTCTTT. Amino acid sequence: CASSLGQALNTEAFF.

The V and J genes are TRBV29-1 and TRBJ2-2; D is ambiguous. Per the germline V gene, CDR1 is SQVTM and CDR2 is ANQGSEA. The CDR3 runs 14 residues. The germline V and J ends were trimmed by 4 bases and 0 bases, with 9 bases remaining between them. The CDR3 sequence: CSVVGPSNTGELFF. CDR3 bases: TGCAGCGTTGTAGGGCCCTCGAACACCGGGGAGCTGTTTTTT.

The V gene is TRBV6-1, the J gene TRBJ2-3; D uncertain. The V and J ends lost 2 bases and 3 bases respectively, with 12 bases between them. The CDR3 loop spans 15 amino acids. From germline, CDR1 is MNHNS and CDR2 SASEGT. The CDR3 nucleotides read TGTGCCAGCAGTGAATGGATGAAGGGAACAGATACGCAGTATTTT. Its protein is CASSEWMKGTDTQYF.

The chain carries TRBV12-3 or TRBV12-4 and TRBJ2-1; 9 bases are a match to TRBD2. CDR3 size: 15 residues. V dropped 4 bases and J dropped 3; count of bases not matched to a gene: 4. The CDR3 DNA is TGTGCCAGCAGTTACATAGCGGGAGACTACAATGAGCAGTTCTTC. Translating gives CASSYIAGDYNEQFF.

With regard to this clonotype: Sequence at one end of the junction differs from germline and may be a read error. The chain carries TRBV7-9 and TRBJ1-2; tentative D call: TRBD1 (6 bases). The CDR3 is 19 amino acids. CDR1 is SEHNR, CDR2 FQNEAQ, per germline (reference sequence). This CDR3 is CASSLALGRGTKDNCGYTF. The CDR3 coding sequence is TGTGCCAGCAGCTTGGCATTGGGCCGAGGGACAAAGGATAACTGTGGCTACACCTTC.

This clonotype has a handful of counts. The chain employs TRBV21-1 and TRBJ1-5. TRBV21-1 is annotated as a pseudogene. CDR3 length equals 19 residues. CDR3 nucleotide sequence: TGTGCCAGCAGCAAAGGAATTTTGACTGGAGGTAGGGGACGGCAGCCCCAGCATTTT. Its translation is CASSKGILTGGRGRQPQHF.

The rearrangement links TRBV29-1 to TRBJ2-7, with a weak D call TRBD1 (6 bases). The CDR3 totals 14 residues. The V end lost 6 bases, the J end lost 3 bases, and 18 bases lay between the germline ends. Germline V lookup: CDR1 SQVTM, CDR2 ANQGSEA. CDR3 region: CSVALGAASYEQYF. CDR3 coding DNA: TGCAGCGTGGCCCTGGGGGCGGCGAGCTACGAGCAGTACTTC.

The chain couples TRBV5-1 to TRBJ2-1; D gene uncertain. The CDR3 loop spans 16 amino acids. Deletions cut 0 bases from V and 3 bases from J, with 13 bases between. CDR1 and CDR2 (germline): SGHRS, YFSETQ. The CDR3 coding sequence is TGCGCCAGCAGCTTGGGACTTTTAACGATCTACAATGAGCAGTTCTTC. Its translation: CASSLGLLTIYNEQFF.

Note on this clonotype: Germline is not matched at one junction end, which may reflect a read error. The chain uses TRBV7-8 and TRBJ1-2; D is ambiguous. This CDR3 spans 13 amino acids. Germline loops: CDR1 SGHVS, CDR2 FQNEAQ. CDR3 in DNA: TGTGGCAGCAGCTTAGTTTCCAACTATGGCTACACCTTC. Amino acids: CGSSLVSNYGYTF.

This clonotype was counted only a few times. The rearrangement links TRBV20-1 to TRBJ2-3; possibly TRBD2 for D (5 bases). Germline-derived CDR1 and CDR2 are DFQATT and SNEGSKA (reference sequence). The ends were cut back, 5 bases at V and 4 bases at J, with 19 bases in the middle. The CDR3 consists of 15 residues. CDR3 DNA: TGCAGTGCTCGAATCAGGAGGTTTGCGTCAGATACGCAGTATTTT. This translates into CSARIRRFASDTQYF.

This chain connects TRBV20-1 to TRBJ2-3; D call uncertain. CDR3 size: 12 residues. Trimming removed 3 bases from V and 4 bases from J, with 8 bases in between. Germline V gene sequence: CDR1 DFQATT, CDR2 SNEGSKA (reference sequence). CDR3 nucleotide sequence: TGCAGTGCTAGTCGCACCTCAGATACGCAGTATTTT. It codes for CSASRTSDTQYF.

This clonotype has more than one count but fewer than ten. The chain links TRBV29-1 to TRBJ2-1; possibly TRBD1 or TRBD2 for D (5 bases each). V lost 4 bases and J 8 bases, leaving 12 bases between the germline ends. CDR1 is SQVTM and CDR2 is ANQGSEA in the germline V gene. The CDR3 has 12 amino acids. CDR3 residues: CSVAWDGYEQFF. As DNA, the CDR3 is TGCAGCGTTGCCTGGGACGGGTATGAGCAGTTCTTC.

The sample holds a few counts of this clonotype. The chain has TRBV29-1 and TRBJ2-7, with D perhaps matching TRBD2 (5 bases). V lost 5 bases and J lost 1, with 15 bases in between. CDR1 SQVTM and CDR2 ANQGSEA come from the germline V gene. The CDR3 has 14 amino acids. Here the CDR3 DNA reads TGCAGCGTTCGAGGAATCCGGGAATCCTACGAGCAGTACTTC. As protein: CSVRGIRESYEQYF.

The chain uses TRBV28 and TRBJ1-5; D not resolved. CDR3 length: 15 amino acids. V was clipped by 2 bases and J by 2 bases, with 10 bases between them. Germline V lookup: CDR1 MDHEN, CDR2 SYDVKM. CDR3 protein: CASSLDHRGNQPQHF. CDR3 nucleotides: TGTGCCAGCAGTTTAGATCATAGAGGCAATCAGCCCCAGCATTTT.

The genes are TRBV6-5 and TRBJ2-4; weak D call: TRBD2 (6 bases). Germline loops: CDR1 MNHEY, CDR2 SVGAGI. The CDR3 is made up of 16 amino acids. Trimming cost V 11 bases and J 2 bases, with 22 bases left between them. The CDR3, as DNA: TGTGCCGGCCCCGAGGGAAGGGAGGATTCCAAAAACATTCAGTACTTC. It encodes CAGPEGREDSKNIQYF.

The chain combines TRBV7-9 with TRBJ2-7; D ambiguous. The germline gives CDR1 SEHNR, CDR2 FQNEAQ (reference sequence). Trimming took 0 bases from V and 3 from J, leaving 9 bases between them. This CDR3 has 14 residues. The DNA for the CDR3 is TGTGCCAGCAGCTTAGCGAGCCCAGGCTACGAGCAGTACTTC. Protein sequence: CASSLASPGYEQYF.

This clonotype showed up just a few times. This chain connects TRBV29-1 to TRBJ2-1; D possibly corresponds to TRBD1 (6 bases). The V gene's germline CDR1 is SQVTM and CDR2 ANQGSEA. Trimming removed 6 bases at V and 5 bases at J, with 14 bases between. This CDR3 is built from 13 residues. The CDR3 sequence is CSVLDSLHNEQFF. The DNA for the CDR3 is TGCAGCGTCCTGGACAGTCTCCACAATGAGCAGTTCTTC.

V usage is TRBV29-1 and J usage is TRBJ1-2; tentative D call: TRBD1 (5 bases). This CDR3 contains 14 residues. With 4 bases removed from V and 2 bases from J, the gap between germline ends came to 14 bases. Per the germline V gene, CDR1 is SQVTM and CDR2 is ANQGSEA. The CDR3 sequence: CSVALLGPNYGYTF. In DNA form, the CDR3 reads TGCAGCGTTGCCCTGCTGGGGCCGAACTATGGCTACACCTTC.

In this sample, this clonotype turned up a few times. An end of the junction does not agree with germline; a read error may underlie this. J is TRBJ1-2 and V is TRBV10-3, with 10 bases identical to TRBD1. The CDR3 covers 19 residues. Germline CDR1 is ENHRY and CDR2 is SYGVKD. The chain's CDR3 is CAISESRGQGKESNYGYTF. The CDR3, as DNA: TGTGCCATCAGCGAGTCGAGGGGACAGGGGAAGGAGTCTAACTATGGCTACACCTTC.

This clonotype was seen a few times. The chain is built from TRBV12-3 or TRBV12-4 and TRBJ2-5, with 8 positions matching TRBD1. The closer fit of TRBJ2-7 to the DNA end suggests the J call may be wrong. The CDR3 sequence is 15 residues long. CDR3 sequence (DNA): TGTGCCAGCAGTCAAGGGACAGGTTTACGGAACGAGCAGTACTTC. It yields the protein CASSQGTGLRNEQYF.

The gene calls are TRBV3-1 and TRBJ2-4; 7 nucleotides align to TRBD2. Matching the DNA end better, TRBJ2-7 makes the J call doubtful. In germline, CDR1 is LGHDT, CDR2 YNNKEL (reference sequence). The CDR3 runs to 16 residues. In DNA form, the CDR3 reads TGTGCCAGCAGCCCTCGAAACGGGGGGACCGGATACGAGCAGTACTTC. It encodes CASSPRNGGTGYEQYF.

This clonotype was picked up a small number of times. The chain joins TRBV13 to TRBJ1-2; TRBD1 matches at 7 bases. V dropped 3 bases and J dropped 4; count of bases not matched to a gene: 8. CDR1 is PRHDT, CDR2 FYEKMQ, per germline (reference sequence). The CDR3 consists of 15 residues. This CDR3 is CASSFRDRFSYGYTF. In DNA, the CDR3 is TGTGCCAGCAGCTTCCGGGACAGATTCTCCTATGGCTACACCTTC. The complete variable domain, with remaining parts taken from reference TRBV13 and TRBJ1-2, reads AAGVIQSPRHLIKEKRETATLKCYPIPRHDTVYWYQQGPGQDPQFLISFYEKMQSDKGSIPDRFSAQQFSDYHSELNMSSLELGDSALYFCASSFRDRFSYGYTFGSGTRLTVV.

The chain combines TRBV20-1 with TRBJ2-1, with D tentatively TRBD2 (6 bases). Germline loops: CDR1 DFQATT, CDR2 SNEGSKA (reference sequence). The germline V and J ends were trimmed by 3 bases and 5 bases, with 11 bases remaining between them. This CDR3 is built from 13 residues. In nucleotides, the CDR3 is TGCAGTGCTAGTAACCGGGGGAACAATGAGCAGTTCTTC. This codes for CSASNRGNNEQFF.